This is a list of T cell receptor beta chains from one sample in a study of cytomegalovirus exposure and HLA in healthy donors. TCRdb's table, derived via immunoSEQ multiplex PCR, lists solely in-frame clones and lacks some. The repertoire has approximately 190,000 clones, 75% to 90% of them found once; the top ten carry about 0.84%. Sample: PBMCs. The receptors were sampled from a woman aged 18-29 years in good health and CMV-seronegative. CDR3s include the opening cysteine and the closing phenylalanine or tryptophan. The D gene is left open where the match is weak. Size tells how often a clone was seen (once, few, many) or the class of an expanded clone, and some rows leave it out.

v_call	d_call	clone_size	j_call	cdr3_nt	cdr3_aa
TRBV7-9	.	.	TRBJ2-1	TGTGCCAGCAGCTTACAGGGCGCGACTGAGCAGTTCTTC	CASSLQGATEQFF
TRBV18	.	.	TRBJ2-5	TGTGCCAGCTCACCAACATCCAGGGGTGGGGAGACCCAGTACTTC	CASSPTSRGGETQYF
TRBV7-9	TRBD2	.	TRBJ2-5	TGTGCCAGCAGCGGGGGCGGTGACAGCGGGAGCCTGGGGACCCAGTACTTC	CASSGGGDSGSLGTQYF
TRBV6-6	.	.	TRBJ2-1	TGTGCCAGCAGTTCAGACTCCTACAATGAGCAGTTCTTC	CASSSDSYNEQFF
TRBV25-1	.	once	TRBJ2-3	TGTGCCAGCAGTGATAGGGGAACAGATACGCAGTATTTT	CASSDRGTDTQYF
TRBV6-5	.	.	TRBJ2-5	TGTGCCAGCAATTCGGAGAGCCAAGAGACCCAGTACTTC	CASNSESQETQYF
TRBV27	TRBD1	.	TRBJ1-2	TGTGCCAGCAGTTTGGGCCGCCAGGGGGGCAATGGCTACACCTTC	CASSLGRQGGNGYTF
TRBV14	.	.	TRBJ1-3	TGTGCCAGCAGCCAAGATCCAATTAGACAGAGCTCTGGAAACACCATATATTTT	CASSQDPIRQSSGNTIYF
TRBV9	TRBD2	.	TRBJ2-1	TGTGCCAGCAGCCACTCGGGACTAGCGGGATACAATGAGCAGTTCTTC	CASSHSGLAGYNEQFF
TRBV6-1	.	.	TRBJ2-3	TGTGCCAGCAGTGAAGGGGGGGTAGGCTGGAGGCCGGGAGATACGCAGTATTTT	CASSEGGVGWRPGDTQYF